The 8 T cell receptor beta chains below come from one sample, sequenced in a study of blood T cell repertoires in COVID-19. The assay was immunoSEQ multiplex PCR, and TCRdb's table has in-frame clones only and misses some. The sample lists 150,000 to 200,000 clones, around 82% seen once, with more than 4% in the top ten. The source material was PBMCs or T cells enriched from blood (not recorded which). Source of these receptors: an older woman with acute COVID-19.

This chain uses TRBV10-3 with TRBJ1-5, with TRBD1 as a possible D gene (5 bases). The germline gives CDR1 ENHRY, CDR2 SYGVKD. This CDR3 is 13 amino acids long. Between the trimmed V and J ends, which lost 8 bases and 2 bases, there was a span of 10 bases. The CDR3 spells CAICREGNQPQHF. For the CDR3, the DNA is TGTGCCATCTGCAGGGAGGGCAATCAGCCCCAGCATTTT.

The rearrangement joins TRBV5-4 to TRBJ2-3, with TRBD2 identical over 8 bases. Germline V CDR1 and CDR2: SGHNT, YYREEE (reference sequence). The V gene end was trimmed by 7 bases and the J gene end by 0 bases; junction bases not matched to a gene: 13. The CDR3 is 17 residues long. CDR3: CASVRRGGLPSTDTQYF. The CDR3 coding sequence is TGTGCCAGCGTTCGACGGGGGGGCCTACCTAGCACAGATACGCAGTATTTT.

The CDR3 is CASSWTASNYGYTF. As DNA, the CDR3 is TGTGCCAGCAGTTGGACAGCTTCTAACTATGGCTACACCTTC. The V gene is TRBV28, the J gene TRBJ1-2, with a possible D match to TRBD1 (6 bases). Trimming shortened V by 4 bases and J by 0 bases, and 9 bases separated the two germline ends. CDR1 and CDR2 (germline): MDHEN, SYDVKM. The CDR3 sequence is 14 residues long.

The genes are TRBV27 and TRBJ2-7; 7 positions match TRBD1. This CDR3 spans 17 amino acids. Germline CDR1 reads MNHEY; CDR2 reads SMNVEV (reference sequence). The junction had 14 bases not matched to a gene; V was cut back by 6 bases and J by 0 bases. The CDR3: CASSSTGNYRSSYEQYV. CDR3 bases: TGTGCCAGCAGCTCGACAGGGAACTACCGTAGCTCCTACGAGCAGTACGTC.

In this sample, this clone turned up a few times. V is TRBV5-1 and J is TRBJ1-1; D call uncertain. The germline V gene has CDR1 SGHRS and CDR2 YFSETQ. Between the trimmed V and J ends, which lost 0 bases and 1 base, there was a span of 4 bases. The CDR3 sequence is 13 residues long. The CDR3 sequence: CASSLAWNTEAFF. CDR3 bases: TGCGCCAGCAGCTTGGCCTGGAACACTGAAGCTTTCTTT. Complete variable domain (other parts from reference TRBV5-1 and TRBJ1-1): KAGVTQTPRYLIKTRGQQVTLSCSPISGHRSVSWYQQTPGQGLQFLFEYFSETQRNKGNFPGRFSGRQFSNSRSEMNVSTLELGDSALYLCASSLAWNTEAFFGQGTRLTVV.

The chain carries TRBV2 and TRBJ1-2; 7 bases line up with TRBD1. V trimming: 7 bases; J trimming: 4 bases; junction bases outside the gene matches: 6. CDR1 and CDR2 (germline): SNHLY, FYNNEI. The CDR3 has 13 residues. Here the CDR3 DNA reads TGTGCCAGCATGAGGGGGCAAACCTATGGCTACACCTTC. Translated, it gives CASMRGQTYGYTF.

V gene TRBV19 combines with J gene TRBJ1-5, with D unclear. The CDR3 is made up of 13 amino acids. The germline V gene has CDR1 LNHDA and CDR2 SQIVND (reference sequence). V was cut by 4 bases and J by 3 bases, with 7 bases left in between. The CDR3 sequence is CASSTQNNQPQHF. CDR3 sequence (DNA): TGTGCCAGTAGTACCCAAAACAATCAGCCCCAGCATTTT.

This chain links TRBV5-4 with TRBJ2-7; 12 positions match TRBD1. The CDR3 totals 15 residues. Trimming removed 0 bases from V and 6 bases from J; junction bases left unmatched: 4. From germline, CDR1 is SGHNT and CDR2 YYREEE (reference sequence). CDR3 region: CASSLGGTGGLEQYF. CDR3 DNA: TGTGCCAGCAGCTTGGGCGGGACAGGGGGCCTCGAGCAGTACTTC.